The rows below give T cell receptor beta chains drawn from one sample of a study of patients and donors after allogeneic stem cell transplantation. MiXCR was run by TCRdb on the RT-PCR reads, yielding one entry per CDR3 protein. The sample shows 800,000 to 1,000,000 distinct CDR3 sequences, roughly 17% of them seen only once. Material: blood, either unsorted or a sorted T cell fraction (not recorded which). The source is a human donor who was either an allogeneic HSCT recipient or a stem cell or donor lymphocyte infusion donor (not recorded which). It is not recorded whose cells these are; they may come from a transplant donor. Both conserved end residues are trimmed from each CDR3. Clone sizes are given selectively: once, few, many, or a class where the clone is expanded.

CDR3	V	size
ATLDLGRVLETQY	TRBV6-2/TRBV6-3	-
ASSQDLRVFEKLF	TRBV4-2	-
SVRETSNQPQH	TRBV29-1	-
ASSVEGTGVSSSYNEQF	TRBV9	few
ASSFSSLAVSYEQY	TRBV12-3/TRBV12-4	many
ASSSIISYGTEAF	TRBV6-2/TRBV6-3	once
SARKDGKDPYEQY	TRBV20-1	-
ASSLRSGGDNEQF	TRBV7-9	-
ASSYSIGASYGYT	TRBV6-5	few
SARGWTGFYNEQF	TRBV20-1	-
AIQRGQGPYEQY	TRBV5-6	-
ASSLSGAGGLNTEAF	TRBV27	few
ASSLTLRAGGYT	TRBV5-6	-
ATSPRGTGVTEAF	TRBV12-3/TRBV12-4	-
ASSPGVGRNYGYT	TRBV5-1	few
ASSQSSGTSGRNEQF	TRBV5-1	-
SAGYRADTQY	TRBV20-1	-
ASISGQGLFYGYT	TRBV6-1	few
ASSLKQAVNYGYT	TRBV5-1	-
ASSLVTGGMETQY	TRBV5-6	few
SAGTSGRAPYNEQF	TRBV20-1	-
AISEYSKSGSEQY	TRBV10-3	-
ASSSDRVRTEAF	TRBV27	few
ASAKERGKGYEQY	TRBV25-1	few
ASRGDRLREAF	TRBV2	-
ATSDWGTGKHEQY	TRBV24-1	-
ASSHPNLGGTYEQH	TRBV11-1	-
ASSLRAAGGAETQY	TRBV4-1	-
ASSLADRDSGNTIY	TRBV12-3/TRBV12-4	-
ASSPTGLVFHIQY	TRBV6-2/TRBV6-3	-
ASSVGASGGLTDTQY	TRBV9	-
ASRGRSAGGNTIY	TRBV12-3/TRBV12-4	-
ASSFVQGGVENTEAF	TRBV5-1	-
ASSERQGGEVEQF	TRBV11-2	few
ASTKGVWETQY	TRBV6-1	-
SARGRFGGEAF	TRBV20-1	-
ASSRPSGTDTQY	TRBV5-4	few
ASSSPTPIGEAQH	TRBV11-3	once
ASSSEIGNTIY	TRBV27	few
ASSQKKFRMTDTQY	TRBV3-1	-
ASSLEINEQF	TRBV11-2	few
ASSEAGVGYNEQF	TRBV2	-
SARRLADYNEQF	TRBV20-1	many
ASNYRGPMNTEAF	TRBV12-3/TRBV12-4	few
ASRPRGGMNTGELF	TRBV7-2	-
ASRKRTSGKGDTQY	TRBV2	-
ASRTGGGTDTQY	TRBV6-1	-
SAYRPTGDYGYT	TRBV20-1	-
AISGGVGQETQY	TRBV10-3	-
ASTTGPTYNEQF	TRBV12-3/TRBV12-4	-
ASSLSRGGGGNEQF	TRBV27	-
SAQAGFANTEAF	TRBV20-1	-
ASSRPTGDNSPLH	TRBV7-2	few